The entry below gives a single T cell receptor beta chain sequence along with its context. This sample stems from a study of CD8 T cells in Susac syndrome. V shed 4 bases and J 0 bases; nucleotides not matched to a gene: 5. Germline loops: CDR1 MDHEN, CDR2 SYDVKM. The CDR3 has 17 residues. A quantity of roughly 0.5 to 1 ug RNA underwent reverse transcription using random hexamers. Using its own MiXCR run on the immunoSEQ multiplex PCR reads, TCRdb lists one record per CDR3 protein. The data contain approximately 230,000 distinct CDR3 sequences, just over 90% of them singletons. Sequenced material: CD4+ T cells from PBMCs. This receptor was obtained from a human donor with multiple sclerosis. The rearrangement links TRBV28 to TRBJ2-6; 8 bases align to TRBD2. DNA for the CDR3: TGTGCCAGCAGTTCAGCGGGGGAGTTCTCTGGGGCCAACGTCCTGACTTTC. Translation gives CASSSAGEFSGANVLTF.